This T cell receptor beta chain was captured by sequencing in a study of identical twins. TCRdb ran MiXCR on the 5' RACE reads and lists one entry per CDR3 protein. The repertoire holds about 690,000 distinct CDR3 sequences, with approximately 6% as singletons. This clonotype was observed many times. The antigen is unknown. Everyone who donated was a healthy Caucasian. This CDR3 comprises 14 residues. V shed 3 bases and J 8 bases; nucleotides not matched to a gene: 7. Germline V CDR1 and CDR2: SQVTM, ANQGSEA. Study findings and constraints: The same donors were not followed; conclusions instead depended on cross-sectional statistical analysis. The more abundant beta clonotypes in cord blood had fewer insertions, and memory repertoires did not show this.

The TCR sequence derives from a man aged 18 to 35 in good health. The sample taken for sequencing was naive T cells sorted from blood. This chain connects TRBV29-1 to TRBJ2-1; TRBD2 aligns across 10 bases. CDR3 in amino acids: CSVDRVAGGDEQFF. The CDR3 DNA sequence: TGCAGCGTTGATAGGGTAGCGGGAGGAGATGAGCAGTTCTTC.